The 10 T cell receptor beta chains given below trace back to one sample, sequenced in a study of blood T cell repertoires in COVID-19. The assay was immunoSEQ multiplex PCR, and TCRdb's table has in-frame clones only and misses some. Of hundreds of thousands of clones in the sample, approximately 90% were seen once. Sequences were obtained from PBMCs or T cells enriched from blood (not recorded which). These receptors were obtained from a man aged 50 to 59 who had been exposed to COVID-19.

V and J are TRBV10-3 and TRBJ1-1, with a weak D call TRBD1 (6 bases). The V and J ends lost 8 bases and 3 bases respectively, with 13 bases between them. CDR1 is ENHRY and CDR2 is SYGVKD in the germline V gene. The CDR3 is 13 residues long. The CDR3 reads CAIGSTGDTEAFF. For the CDR3, the DNA is TGTGCCATCGGGTCGACAGGAGACACTGAAGCTTTCTTT.

The V call is TRBV27, the J call TRBJ1-1, with 7 bases fitting TRBD1. CDR3 size: 14 residues. V was pared by 6 bases and J by 4 bases, with 8 bases of the junction left unmatched. CDR1 is MNHEY, CDR2 SMNVEV, per germline (reference sequence). CDR3 DNA sequence: TGTGCCAGCAGGAGGGGGCCATATCGCACTGAAGCTTTCTTT. Its translation: CASRRGPYRTEAFF.

This CDR3 reads CASSLGEAGADTQYF. CDR3 DNA sequence: TGTGCCAGCAGCTTGGGCGAGGCGGGCGCAGATACGCAGTATTTT. The V and J genes are TRBV5-4 and TRBJ2-3, with D possibly being TRBD2 (5 bases). The germline gives CDR1 SGHNT, CDR2 YYREEE (reference sequence). The CDR3 sequence is 15 residues long. V was pared by 0 bases and J by 4 bases, with 12 bases between.

The chain combines TRBV6-5 with TRBJ1-1, with 8 nucleotides matching TRBD1. Trimming at V came to 5 bases and at J to 7 bases, leaving 6 bases not matched to a gene. CDR3 size: 13 residues. Germline-derived CDR1 and CDR2 are MNHEY and SVGAGI. CDR3 protein: CASSRGQVLEAFF. The CDR3 nucleotides are TGTGCCAGCAGTAGGGGACAGGTCCTTGAAGCTTTCTTT.

This clone occurred once. This rearrangement joins TRBV5-1 to TRBJ1-3, with unresolved D. The CDR3 contains 16 residues. The germline V gene has CDR1 SGHRS and CDR2 YFSETQ. The V end was cut by 1 base, the J end by 0 bases, with 11 bases between. The CDR3 nucleotides are TGCGCCAGCAGCTTGATGCCCAGGTCCTCTGGAAACACCATATATTTT. This sequence encodes CASSLMPRSSGNTIYF.

The chain carries TRBV24-1 and TRBJ2-3; 8 nucleotides line up with TRBD2. This CDR3 comprises 16 residues. Germline V gene sequence: CDR1 KGHDR, CDR2 SFDVKD. Germline trimming cut 3 bases from V and 8 bases from J; bases unmatched to any gene: 12. CDR3 coding DNA: TGTGCCACCAGTGATCCCCCCCGGGGGGGAGGGGGTACGCAGTATTTT. Protein sequence: CATSDPPRGGGGTQYF.

Notes on this clone: Different DNA sequences within this sample yield the same CDR3. This chain connects TRBV5-1 to TRBJ1-4, with D uncertain. CDR3 length: 13 amino acids. Germline CDR1 is SGHRS and CDR2 is YFSETQ. The V and J ends lost 0 bases and 6 bases respectively, with 6 bases between them. The CDR3 here is CASSLVPDEKLFF. The CDR3 nucleotides read TGCGCCAGCAGCTTGGTCCCTGATGAAAAACTGTTTTTT.

The V gene is TRBV24-1, the J gene TRBJ2-5, with D unclear. The CDR3 runs to 13 residues. The V gene lost 4 bases and the J gene lost 5 bases, with 10 bases spanning the gap. Germline-derived CDR1 and CDR2 are KGHDR and SFDVKD. The chain's CDR3 is CATSDQYGETQYF. The CDR3 DNA reads TGTGCCACCAGTGACCAGTACGGGGAGACCCAGTACTTC.

The gene calls are TRBV7-9 and TRBJ2-2; D perhaps matches TRBD1 (6 bases). The CDR3 covers 16 residues. V shed 4 bases and J shed 4 bases, with 16 bases lying between them. Germline CDR1 reads SEHNR; CDR2 reads FQNEAQ (reference sequence). The CDR3 nucleotides are TGTGCCAGCAGCTCTTTCGACAGGATGCCCACCGGGGAGCTGTTTTTT. This translates into CASSSFDRMPTGELFF. The full variable domain, completed using reference TRBV7-9 and TRBJ2-2, is DTGVSQNPRHKITKRGQNVTFRCDPISEHNRLYWYRQTLGQGPEFLTYFQNEAQLEKSRLLSDRFSAERPKGSFSTLEIQRTEQGDSAMYLCASSSFDRMPTGELFFGEGSRLTVL.

The V call is TRBV28, the J call TRBJ2-5; tentatively, D is TRBD2 (6 bases). The germline CDR1 and CDR2 sequences are MDHEN and SYDVKM. V lost 5 bases and J lost 5, with 15 bases in between. There are 14 residues in the CDR3. Written as DNA, the CDR3 is TGTGCCAGCAGTCATCTGGAGGGCGGCGAGACCCAGTACTTC. Translated, it gives CASSHLEGGETQYF.